The 27 T cell receptor beta chains listed next were all sequenced from one sample in a study of T cell responses to AZD1222 COVID-19 vaccine (dated by TCRdb to the early 2020s). Library preparation employed the immunoSEQ multiplex PCR assay. What TCRdb holds here is the immuneACCESS table cut down to in-frame rearrangements. Part of the clones is not present; checked against another copy, under half of the missing clones reflect an unresolved V gene, and the others are unexplained. Here the sample has around 120,000 clones; 85% to 90% occur a single time. The ten largest clones represent 15% to 20% of the sample. The sample's time point label is to be understood as: about 28 days (+/-7) after the second vaccine dose. Sequencing used peripheral blood, obtained 28 days after the second AZD1222 dose. Source of these receptors: an adult who received the AZD1222 COVID-19 vaccine.

The chain is built from TRBV29-1 and TRBJ2-7; D tentatively reads TRBD1 or TRBD2 (5 bases each). This CDR3 region has 14 residues. V lost 3 bases and J 0 bases, leaving 12 bases between the germline ends. The germline gives CDR1 SQVTM, CDR2 ANQGSEA. The chain's CDR3 is CSVEDTRSSYEQYF. As DNA, the CDR3 is TGCAGCGTTGAGGACACTAGGAGCTCCTACGAGCAGTACTTC.

The CDR3 loop is CASYGRTGRYEQYF. The CDR3 coding sequence is TGTGCCAGCTATGGGAGGACAGGGCGATACGAGCAGTACTTC. The chain employs TRBV6-5 and TRBJ2-7, with 8 bases lining up with TRBD1. The CDR3 has 14 amino acids. The V gene end was trimmed by 8 bases and the J gene end by 4 bases; junction bases not matched to a gene: 10. In germline, CDR1 is MNHEY, CDR2 SVGAGI.

The chain couples TRBV15 to TRBJ1-3; the match to TRBD1 covers 9 bases. CDR1 is LNHNV, CDR2 YYDKDF, per germline (reference sequence). There are 14 residues in the CDR3. V was clipped by 6 bases and J by 10 bases; unmatched bases: 10. The CDR3 bases are TGTGCCACCAGAATGGGACAGGGTGGTGGGACCATATATTTT. Encoded protein: CATRMGQGGGTIYF.

This clone came up once. This rearrangement joins TRBV7-8 to TRBJ2-2, with D maybe TRBD2 (5 bases). This CDR3 contains 17 residues. The germline V and J ends were trimmed by 8 bases and 7 bases, with 26 bases remaining between them. The V gene's germline CDR1 is SGHVS and CDR2 FQNEAQ. In DNA, the CDR3 is TGTGCCAGCTTCCCGCCTTTGAGGACTCTAAGGATCGGGGAGCTGTTTTTT. Protein: CASFPPLRTLRIGELFF. Supplemented by reference TRBV7-8 and TRBJ2-2, the full variable domain reads GAGVSQSPRYKVAKRGQDVALRCDPISGHVSLFWYQQALGQGPEFLTYFQNEAQLDKSGLPSDRFFAERPEGSVSTLKIQRTQQEDSAVYLCASFPPLRTLRIGELFFGEGSRLTVL.

Turning to this clone: Other DNA sequences of this sample code for an identical CDR3. This chain connects TRBV28 to TRBJ2-2; weak D call: TRBD1 (6 bases). This CDR3 has 13 amino acids. V lost 6 bases, J lost 1 base, and 6 bases lay in between. Per the germline V gene, CDR1 is MDHEN and CDR2 is SYDVKM. The CDR3 DNA is TGTGCCAGCAGGGACAGGAACACCGGGGAGCTGTTTTTT. This sequence encodes CASRDRNTGELFF. Using reference TRBV28 and TRBJ2-2 for the parts outside the CDR3, the full variable domain is DVKVTQSSRYLVKRTGEKVFLECVQDMDHENMFWYRQDPGLGLRLIYFSYDVKMKEKGDIPEGYSVSREKKERFSLILESASTNQTSMYLCASRDRNTGELFFGEGSRLTVL.

The table lists this clone with a few counts. This chain joins TRBV4-1 and TRBJ1-3; 8 positions match TRBD1. V lost 2 bases, J lost 4 bases, and 4 bases stayed unmatched. The CDR3 has 15 residues. CDR1 and CDR2 from the germline V gene are MGHRA and YSYEKL. The CDR3 coding sequence is TGCGCCAGCAGCCAACGGACAGGGACGGGAAACACCATATATTTT. This codes for CASSQRTGTGNTIYF.

The V call is TRBV28, the J call TRBJ2-1; 11 bases agree with TRBD2. Per germline, CDR1 MDHEN and CDR2 SYDVKM. The CDR3 is 17 residues long. V gave up 3 bases and J gave up 6 bases; unmatched junction bases: 10. CDR3 sequence reads: CASSLSPSSGRRNEQFF. Written as DNA, the CDR3 is TGTGCCAGCAGTTTGTCCCCCTCTAGCGGGAGGCGCAATGAGCAGTTCTTC.

V and J are TRBV27 and TRBJ2-2, with D perhaps assigned TRBD1 or TRBD2 (5 bases each). V gave up 5 bases and J gave up 5 bases, with 18 bases separating them. The CDR3 is 16 amino acids. Germline loops: CDR1 MNHEY, CDR2 SMNVEV (reference sequence). The CDR3 bases are TGTGCCAGCAGTATCCGGGACCCTACCTTAACCGGGGAGCTGTTTTTT. Its translation is CASSIRDPTLTGELFF.

V usage is TRBV30 and J usage is TRBJ1-2; no reliable D call. V lost 4 bases, J lost 4 bases, and 13 bases lay in between. The CDR3 sequence is 13 residues long. CDR1 and CDR2 from the germline V gene are GTSNPN and SVGIG (reference sequence). As DNA, the CDR3 is TGTGCCTGGAATCGACTGACGAGCTATGGCTACACCTTC. The encoded protein is CAWNRLTSYGYTF.

This chain joins TRBV7-2 and TRBJ2-1; D remains unclear. Trimming shortened V by 1 base and J by 4 bases, and 8 bases separated the two germline ends. Germline V gene data show CDR1 as SGHTA and CDR2 as FQGNSA. The CDR3 totals 14 residues. The CDR3 DNA sequence: TGTGCCAGCAGCTTAGGGACCGATTACAATGAGCAGTTCTTC. Translation gives CASSLGTDYNEQFF.

The rearrangement links TRBV7-8 to TRBJ2-7; a weak D match, TRBD1 (6 bases). Germline V gene lookup returns CDR1 SGHVS and CDR2 FQNEAQ. V was cut by 6 bases and J by 2 bases, with 14 bases left in between. The CDR3 has 14 amino acids. DNA of the CDR3: TGTGCCAGCAGTATCGGCAGGGGCGCCTACGAGCAGTACTTC. Amino acids: CASSIGRGAYEQYF.

The CDR3 DNA reads TGTGCCAGCAGCCGTTCACCCCTCCACTTT. Encoded protein: CASSRSPLHF. The chain joins TRBV6-2 or TRBV6-3 to TRBJ1-6; D is uncertain. CDR1 is MNHEY, CDR2 SVGEGT, per germline. This CDR3 comprises 10 residues. V dropped 6 bases and J dropped 9 bases, with 3 bases sitting between them.

The genes are TRBV25-1 and TRBJ1-2, with D unclear. The CDR3 is made up of 14 amino acids. Per the germline V gene, CDR1 is MGHDK and CDR2 is SYGVNS. V was cut by 4 bases and J by 5 bases, with 14 bases left in between. CDR3 in amino acids: CASSGWEKTYGYTF. CDR3 sequence (DNA): TGTGCCAGCAGTGGATGGGAGAAGACGTATGGCTACACCTTC.

The chain couples TRBV11-2 to TRBJ2-5; D remains ambiguous. CDR1 SGHAT and CDR2 FQNNGV come from the germline V gene. V was pared by 8 bases and J by 4 bases, with 14 bases between. This CDR3 is built from 13 residues. CDR3 amino acids: CASARHLGETQYF. CDR3 sequence (DNA): TGTGCCAGCGCCCGGCACCTTGGAGAGACCCAGTACTTC.

V and J are TRBV23-1 and TRBJ2-3; D may be TRBD2 (6 bases). TRBV23-1 belongs to the ORF category, with a function that is uncertain. The length of the CDR3 is 18 residues. V was pared by 4 bases and J by 4 bases, with 24 bases between. The CDR3 region has the DNA TGCGCCAGCAGTCCCAAAGGACCCTCGGGGGTGCGCCCAGATACGCAGTATTTT. This codes for CASSPKGPSGVRPDTQYF.

The V gene is TRBV15, the J gene TRBJ2-7; D is undetermined. Germline V CDR1 and CDR2: LNHNV, YYDKDF (reference sequence). The V gene lost 5 bases and the J gene lost 4 bases, with 6 bases spanning the gap. This CDR3 has 11 amino acids. The CDR3 region is CATSAGYEQYF. CDR3 nucleotides: TGTGCCACCAGCGCCGGGTACGAGCAGTACTTC.

The chain carries TRBV7-2 and TRBJ1-1, with D possibly being TRBD1 (5 bases). This CDR3 is 15 amino acids long. The germline V gene encodes CDR1 SGHTA and CDR2 FQGNSA. The V gene lost 0 bases and the J gene lost 5 bases, with 13 bases spanning the gap. CDR3 DNA sequence: TGTGCCAGCAGCTTAGCTTCCGGGGGAAGGACTGAAGCTTTCTTT. Translated, it gives CASSLASGGRTEAFF.

The V and J genes are TRBV29-1 and TRBJ2-3, with D tentatively TRBD1 or TRBD2 (5 bases each). Per the germline V gene, CDR1 is SQVTM and CDR2 is ANQGSEA. The CDR3 spans 12 residues. V lost 7 bases and J lost 1, with 9 bases in between. The CDR3 nucleotides read TGCAGCGCGGGACCCGGCACAGATACGCAGTATTTT. Translation gives CSAGPGTDTQYF.

V usage is TRBV10-3 and J usage is TRBJ1-5, with a possible D match to TRBD1 (5 bases). The CDR3 totals 16 residues. Trimming pared 2 bases from V and 3 bases from J, leaving 14 bases between. CDR1 is ENHRY and CDR2 is SYGVKD in the germline V gene. For the CDR3, the DNA is TGTGCCATCAGTGAGAGTGGGGCGTTCGACAATCAGCCCCAGCATTTT. This translates into CAISESGAFDNQPQHF.

The chain uses TRBV28 and TRBJ2-3; 7 nucleotides line up with TRBD2. Germline CDR1 reads MDHEN; CDR2 reads SYDVKM. The trim removed 4 bases at V and 6 bases at J, leaving 13 bases unmatched. The CDR3 is made up of 16 amino acids. The chain's CDR3 is CASSYPRGGSLDTQYF. The DNA for the CDR3 is TGTGCCAGCAGTTACCCCCGGGGCGGGAGCCTCGATACGCAGTATTTT.

V gene TRBV11-2 combines with J gene TRBJ2-7; 8 nucleotides line up with TRBD2. The CDR3 runs 15 residues. Germline V gene data show CDR1 as SGHAT and CDR2 as FQNNGV. With V trimmed by 0 bases and J by 2 bases, 3 bases remained unmatched. CDR3 in amino acids: CASSLEVGGAYEQYF. The CDR3 nucleotides are TGTGCCAGCAGCTTAGAAGTCGGGGGGGCCTACGAGCAGTACTTC.

This sequence joins TRBV4-1 and TRBJ1-4; 11 positions agree with TRBD1. Trimming removed 0 bases from V and 6 bases from J; junction bases left unmatched: 6. The germline gives CDR1 MGHRA, CDR2 YSYEKL. The CDR3 has 17 residues. CDR3 amino acids: CASSQDMWGQGDEKLFF. CDR3 nucleotides: TGCGCCAGCAGCCAAGATATGTGGGGACAGGGGGATGAAAAACTGTTTTTT.

This chain links TRBV30 with TRBJ1-3, with 7 bases that match TRBD1. Germline V CDR1 and CDR2: GTSNPN, SVGIG (reference sequence). This CDR3 has 13 residues. J gave up 2 bases and V 2 bases, and 0 bases lay outside the gene matches. DNA of the CDR3: TGTGCCTGGAGTAGGGGGCCTGGAAACACCATATATTTT. Translation gives CAWSRGPGNTIYF.

The chain joins TRBV5-5 to TRBJ2-5; D perhaps matches TRBD1 (5 bases). This CDR3 has 13 residues. Germline V gives CDR1 SGHKS, CDR2 YYEKEE (reference sequence). Deletions cut 1 base from V and 5 bases from J, with 9 bases between. The CDR3 loop is CASSLRGVETQYF. As DNA, the CDR3 is TGTGCCAGCAGCTTGAGGGGCGTGGAGACCCAGTACTTC.

On this clone itself: Other DNA sequences in the same sample also yield this CDR3. The rearrangement joins TRBV4-1 to TRBJ1-1; D gene uncertain. Germline V gene sequence: CDR1 MGHRA, CDR2 YSYEKL. V was pared by 1 base and J by 1 base, with 7 bases between. The CDR3 is 14 amino acids. The CDR3 loop is CASSQGRGNTEAFF. In DNA, the CDR3 is TGCGCCAGCAGCCAAGGGCGGGGGAACACTGAAGCTTTCTTT.

The chain recombines TRBV3-1 (or the pseudogene TRBV3-2) with TRBJ1-2; the match to TRBD1 covers 9 bases. Germline values: CDR1 LGHDT, CDR2 YNNKEL (reference sequence). This CDR3 has 19 residues. The CDR3, as DNA: TGTGCGCGGCCGCTAGGTAGGATGAAGAAAGGGACAGGGCAAGATAGCTACACCTTC. Translating gives CARPLGRMKKGTGQDSYTF.

This chain connects TRBV7-2 to TRBJ2-7; 7 bases fit TRBD2. From germline, CDR1 is SGHTA and CDR2 FQGNSA. With V trimmed by 1 base and J by 4 bases, 7 bases remained unmatched. The CDR3 extends over 15 amino acids. The CDR3 here is CASSLEAPGRYEQYF. The CDR3, as DNA: TGTGCCAGCAGCTTAGAGGCCCCCGGGAGGTACGAGCAGTACTTC.